The 15 T cell receptor beta chains given below trace back to one sample, sequenced in a study of T-cell reconstitution after alpha-beta-depleted transplantation in children (dated by TCRdb to the mid-2010s). The label giving this sample's treatment or condition can be read as: allogeneic hematopoietic cell transplantation with graft depleted of TCRalphabeta T cells and CD19 B cells. Library construction relied on PCR. The listed sequencing device is Illumina HiSeq 2500. TCR library preparation used molecular barcoding, with unique molecular identifiers applied to normalize quantification of the TCRbeta repertoire. TCRdb applied fastp at Q25 and MiXCR to the public reads, then kept only in-frame beta chains. Every CDR3 protein is listed once, alongside the most common genes and DNA of its rows. The table for this sample lists just over 950,000 distinct CDR3 sequences; about 29% of them were counted only once. Of the sample, about 28% falls within the top ten clones.

Sequenced material: PBMCs, mostly from graft donor cells, taken 360 days after TCRalphabeta/CD19-depleted stem cell transplant. The receptor set was obtained from a boy less than two years old who had a stem cell transplant for SCID, so the T cells may come from the graft donor.

The chain links TRBV12-3 or TRBV12-4 to TRBJ2-2; D remains unclear. The CDR3 has 14 amino acids. V dropped 5 bases and J dropped 2 bases, with 9 bases sitting between them. In DNA, the CDR3 is TGTGCCAGCAGTATCGTCCTCAACACCGGGGAGCTGTTTTTT. It encodes CASSIVLNTGELFF.

This clonotype was observed a few times. The chain has TRBV4-2 and TRBJ2-5, with 7 bases that match TRBD2. This CDR3 has 16 amino acids. CDR1 and CDR2 (germline): LGHNA, YNFKEQ. Germline trimming cut 1 base from V and 5 bases from J; bases unmatched to any gene: 10. The CDR3 coding sequence is TGTGCCAGCAGCCAAGTTGAAGCGGGGCCCCTGGAGACCCAGTACTTC. Its translation is CASSQVEAGPLETQYF.

This chain joins TRBV5-1 and TRBJ2-1; D is undetermined. This CDR3 contains 15 residues. Germline V lookup: CDR1 SGHRS, CDR2 YFSETQ. Trimming left V 6 bases short and J 2 bases short, with 15 bases between. The CDR3 DNA follows: TGCGCCAGCACTGAGACCCATGGCACCTACAATGAGCAGTTCTTC. This sequence encodes CASTETHGTYNEQFF.

J is TRBJ2-7 and V is TRBV12-3 or TRBV12-4, with D perhaps matching TRBD1 or TRBD2 (5 bases each). The CDR3 is made up of 16 amino acids. Trimming pared 8 bases from V and 5 bases from J, leaving 25 bases between. The CDR3: CASYPGHAGGLDEQYF. CDR3 DNA sequence: TGTGCCAGCTACCCAGGGCACGCTGGGGGTCTTGACGAGCAGTACTTC.

The chain links TRBV15 to TRBJ2-1; a weak D match, TRBD2 (6 bases). The V end was cut by 0 bases, the J end by 2 bases, with 14 bases between. Germline V gene sequence: CDR1 LNHNV, CDR2 YYDKDF (reference sequence). This CDR3 has 17 amino acids. CDR3 DNA: TGTGCCACCAGCAGAGATGGAGGGGTGGGACCCTACAATGAGCAGTTCTTC. Translation gives CATSRDGGVGPYNEQFF.

The chain's CDR3 is CSAISLDRGEEDTQYF. The CDR3, as DNA: TGCAGTGCTATCTCGTTGGACAGGGGAGAAGAAGATACGCAGTATTTT. V usage is TRBV20-1 and J usage is TRBJ2-3; TRBD1 matches 9 bases. Germline CDR1 and CDR2: DFQATT and SNEGSKA (reference sequence). The CDR3 length is 16 residues. V was clipped by 4 bases and J by 5 bases; unmatched bases: 13.

This chain uses TRBV21-1 with TRBJ1-1; TRBD1, the D gene given by the table, was not confirmed from the DNA. TRBV21-1 is a recognized pseudogene. CDR3 length equals 17 residues. The CDR3: CASSNPGQSTMNTEAFF. The CDR3 region has the DNA TGTGCCAGCAGCAACCCGGGACAGAGCACCATGAACACTGAAGCTTTCTTT.

In this sample, this clonotype turned up a few times. This sequence joins TRBV12-3 or TRBV12-4 and TRBJ2-7; D is possibly TRBD1 (5 bases). Trimming shortened V by 2 bases and J by 3 bases, and 11 bases separated the two germline ends. The CDR3 runs 14 residues. The CDR3 coding sequence is TGTGCCAGCAGTTTAAGGGGCTCCCGCTACGAGCAGTACTTC. Translated: CASSLRGSRYEQYF.

The rearrangement joins TRBV7-2 to TRBJ2-7; D gene unclear. CDR1 and CDR2 from the germline V gene are SGHTA and FQGNSA. V gave up 5 bases and J gave up 3 bases, with 17 bases separating them. This CDR3 has 15 residues. The CDR3 bases are TGTGCCAGCAGCCCTAGATCAGGCGGAGACTACGAGCAGTACTTC. This sequence encodes CASSPRSGGDYEQYF.

The chain carries TRBV12-3 or TRBV12-4 and TRBJ2-1, with 14 nucleotides matching TRBD2. This CDR3 has 17 amino acids. The ends lost 2 bases at V and 5 bases at J; junction bases unmatched: 5. CDR3 DNA: TGTGCCAGCAGTTTATGGACTAGCGGGGGGCTAGACAATGAGCAGTTCTTC. It codes for CASSLWTSGGLDNEQFF.

V is TRBV20-1 and J is TRBJ2-7, with D possibly TRBD2 on 6 matching bases. V was pared by 5 bases and J by 1 base, with 12 bases between. The CDR3 covers 13 residues. Germline V gene sequence: CDR1 DFQATT, CDR2 SNEGSKA (reference sequence). The CDR3 reads CSAAGTASYEQYF. The CDR3 nucleotides read TGCAGTGCTGCTGGGACTGCATCCTACGAGCAGTACTTC.

A few counts support this clonotype. The chain recombines TRBV24-1 with TRBJ1-2, with 12 bases that match TRBD1. The CDR3 is made up of 17 amino acids. Looked up from germline, CDR1 is KGHDR and CDR2 is SFDVKD. V shed 4 bases and J 4 bases; nucleotides not matched to a gene: 9. For the CDR3, the DNA is TGTGCCACCAGTGACACCGGGACAGGGGGCAGTATCTATGGCTACACCTTC. It specifies CATSDTGTGGSIYGYTF.

A note on this clonotype: Compared with germline, one end of the junction differs, possibly owing to a read error. This chain links TRBV29-1 with TRBJ2-7; TRBD1 might be the D (5 bases). The CDR3 has 13 amino acids. CDR1 and CDR2 (germline): SQVTM, ANQGSEA. The CDR3 is CSVEIGASYERYF. CDR3 nucleotide sequence: TGCAGCGTTGAAATTGGGGCGTCCTACGAGCGGTACTTC.

This clonotype was seen repeatedly, ten times or more. The chain is built from TRBV11-2 and TRBJ1-1, with unresolved D. CDR3 size: 16 residues. V gave up 5 bases and J gave up 1 base, with 17 bases separating them. Looked up from germline, CDR1 is SGHAT and CDR2 is FQNNGV. CDR3 region: CASSPLSPPRNTEAFF. The CDR3 region has the DNA TGTGCCAGCAGCCCACTGTCCCCTCCCCGGAACACTGAAGCTTTCTTT.

For this clonotype: A read error may be the cause here, since a much bigger clone is one base away. The final CDR3 position lacks the conserved phenylalanine or tryptophan, pointing to a likely read error. J is TRBJ2-5 and V is TRBV5-1; D remains unclear. Germline CDR1 and CDR2: SGHRS and YFSETQ. The CDR3 is 11 amino acids. Trimming cost V 5 bases and J 5 bases, with 7 bases left between them. The CDR3 here is CASRIRETQYV. Here the CDR3 DNA reads TGCGCCAGCAGAATTAGGGAGACCCAGTACGTC.